This TCR beta chain was found in a study of shared clonotypes between healthy human individuals. The study's findings and limits: Across subsets, estimated richness was generally greater for naive than for memory populations.

CD45RA+ naive and CD45RA-negative memory subsets were separated from CD4+ cells. Remarks on this clone: The target antigen is unknown.

Libraries were prepared by immunoSEQ multiplex PCR; TCRdb keeps only in-frame clonotypes and omits some of them. Found here are about 710,000 clones, 73% of them singletons; the top ten hold around 2%. The receptor was derived from a woman under 40 in good health. Specimen: memory CD4+ T cells sorted from blood. The subset was: CD45RA-negative fraction.

CDR3 sequence reads: CASSMRDGGYQPQHF. The CDR3, as DNA: TGCGCCAGCAGCATGCGGGACGGCGGATATCAGCCCCAGCATTTT. The V and J genes are TRBV4-1 and TRBJ1-5, with D maybe TRBD1 (5 bases). V gave up 5 bases and J gave up 5 bases, with 16 bases separating them. CDR3 length: 15 residues. Per germline, CDR1 MGHRA and CDR2 YSYEKL.